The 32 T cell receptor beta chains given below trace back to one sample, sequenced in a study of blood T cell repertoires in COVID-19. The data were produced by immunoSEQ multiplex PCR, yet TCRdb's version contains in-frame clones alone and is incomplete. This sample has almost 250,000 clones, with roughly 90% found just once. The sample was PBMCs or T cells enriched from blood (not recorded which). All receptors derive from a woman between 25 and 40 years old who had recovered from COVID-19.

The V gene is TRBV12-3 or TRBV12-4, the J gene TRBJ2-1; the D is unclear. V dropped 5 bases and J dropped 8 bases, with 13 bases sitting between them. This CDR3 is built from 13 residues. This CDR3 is CASSPTVGDEQFF. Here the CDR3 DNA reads TGTGCCAGCAGTCCAACCGTGGGCGATGAGCAGTTCTTC.

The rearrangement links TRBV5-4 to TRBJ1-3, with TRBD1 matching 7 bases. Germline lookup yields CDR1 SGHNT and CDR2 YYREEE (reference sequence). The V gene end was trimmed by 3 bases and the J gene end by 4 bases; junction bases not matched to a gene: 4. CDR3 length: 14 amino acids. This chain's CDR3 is CASSYRDRGNTIYF. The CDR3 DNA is TGTGCCAGCAGCTACCGGGACAGAGGAAACACCATATATTTT.

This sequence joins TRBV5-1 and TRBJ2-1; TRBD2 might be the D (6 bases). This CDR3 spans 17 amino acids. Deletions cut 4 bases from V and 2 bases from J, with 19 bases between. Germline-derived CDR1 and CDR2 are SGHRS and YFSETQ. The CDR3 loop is CASSRGTGGNTYNEQFF. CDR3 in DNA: TGCGCCAGCAGCCGGGGTACGGGCGGGAACACCTACAATGAGCAGTTCTTC.

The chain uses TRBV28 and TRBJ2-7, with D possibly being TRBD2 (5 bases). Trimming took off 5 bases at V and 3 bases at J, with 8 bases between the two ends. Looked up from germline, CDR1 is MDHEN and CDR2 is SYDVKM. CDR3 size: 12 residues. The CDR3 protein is CASSDGVYEQYF. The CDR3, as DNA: TGTGCCAGCAGTGACGGGGTCTACGAGCAGTACTTC.

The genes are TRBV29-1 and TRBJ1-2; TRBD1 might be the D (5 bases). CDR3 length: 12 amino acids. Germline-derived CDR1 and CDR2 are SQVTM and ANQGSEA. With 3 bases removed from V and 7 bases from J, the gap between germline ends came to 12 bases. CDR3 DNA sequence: TGCAGCGTTGATTGGGGGGATATTGGCTACACCTTC. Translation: CSVDWGDIGYTF.

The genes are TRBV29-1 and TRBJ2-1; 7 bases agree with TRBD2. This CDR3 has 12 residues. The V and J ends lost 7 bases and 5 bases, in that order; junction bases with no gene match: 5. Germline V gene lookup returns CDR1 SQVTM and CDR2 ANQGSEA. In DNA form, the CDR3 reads TGCAGCGGGGGACTATATAACAATGAGCAGTTCTTC. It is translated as CSGGLYNNEQFF.

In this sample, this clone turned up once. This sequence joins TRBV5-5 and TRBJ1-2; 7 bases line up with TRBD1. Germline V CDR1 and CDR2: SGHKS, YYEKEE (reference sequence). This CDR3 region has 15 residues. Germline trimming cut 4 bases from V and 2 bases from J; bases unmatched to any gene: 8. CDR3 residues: CASSPGTEPNYGYTF. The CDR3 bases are TGTGCCAGCAGCCCGGGGACAGAGCCCAACTATGGCTACACCTTC.

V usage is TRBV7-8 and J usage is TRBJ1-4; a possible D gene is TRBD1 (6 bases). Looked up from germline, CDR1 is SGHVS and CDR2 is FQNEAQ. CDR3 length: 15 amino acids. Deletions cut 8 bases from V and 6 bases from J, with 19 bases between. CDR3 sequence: CASGQSGGTYEKLFF. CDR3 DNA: TGTGCCAGCGGACAGTCCGGGGGGACCTATGAAAAACTGTTTTTT.

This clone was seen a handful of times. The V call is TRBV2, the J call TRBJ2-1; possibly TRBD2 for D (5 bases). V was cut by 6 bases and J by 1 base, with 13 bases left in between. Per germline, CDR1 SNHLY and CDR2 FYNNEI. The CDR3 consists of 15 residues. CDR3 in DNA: TGTGCCAGCAGCCCTAGGGAGCGGTCCTACAATGAGCAGTTCTTC. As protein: CASSPRERSYNEQFF. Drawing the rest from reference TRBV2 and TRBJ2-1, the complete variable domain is EPEVTQTPSHQVTQMGQEVILRCVPISNHLYFYWYRQILGQKVEFLVSFYNNEISEKSEIFDDQFSVERPDGSNFTLKIRSTKLEDSAMYFCASSPRERSYNEQFFGPGTRLTVL.

The CDR3 DNA follows: TGTGCCAGCTCACCTTCAGACCAAGAGACCCAGTACTTC. Its translation: CASSPSDQETQYF. This sequence joins TRBV18 and TRBJ2-5; no definite D call. The CDR3 loop spans 13 amino acids. The ends were cut back, 3 bases at V and 0 bases at J, with 5 bases in the middle. Germline CDR1 is KGHSH and CDR2 is LQKENI.

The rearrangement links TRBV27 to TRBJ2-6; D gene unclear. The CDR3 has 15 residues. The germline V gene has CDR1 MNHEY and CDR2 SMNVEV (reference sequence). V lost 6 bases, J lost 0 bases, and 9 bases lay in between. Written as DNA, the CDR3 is TGTGCCAGCAGCCTCCAGATCTCTGGGGCCAACGTCCTGACTTTC. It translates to CASSLQISGANVLTF.

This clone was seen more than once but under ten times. This CDR3 reads CASSPGTAYQPQHF. The CDR3 region has the DNA TGTGCCAGCAGCCCCGGGACAGCCTATCAGCCCCAGCATTTT. The chain uses TRBV6-2 or TRBV6-3 and TRBJ1-5; TRBD1 matches at 7 bases. There are 14 residues in the CDR3. Germline V CDR1 and CDR2: MNHEY, SVGEGT. V lost 6 bases and J lost 5; bases outside the gene matches: 7.

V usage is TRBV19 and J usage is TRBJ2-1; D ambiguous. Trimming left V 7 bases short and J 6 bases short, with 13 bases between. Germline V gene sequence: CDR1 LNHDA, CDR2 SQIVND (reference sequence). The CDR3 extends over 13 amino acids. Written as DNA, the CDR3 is TGTGCCAGTAAAATGGCGGCAGCCAATGAGCAGTTCTTC. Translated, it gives CASKMAAANEQFF.

The CDR3 DNA reads as TGTGCCAGCAGGGGGGGACAGGGAAGAATCTCCGAGCAGTACTTC. The encoded protein is CASRGGQGRISEQYF. The chain links TRBV6-5 to TRBJ2-7, with 9 bases matching TRBD1. Germline CDR1 reads MNHEY; CDR2 reads SVGAGI. Unmatched junction bases numbered 12, after V lost 6 bases and J lost 6 bases. The length of the CDR3 is 15 residues.

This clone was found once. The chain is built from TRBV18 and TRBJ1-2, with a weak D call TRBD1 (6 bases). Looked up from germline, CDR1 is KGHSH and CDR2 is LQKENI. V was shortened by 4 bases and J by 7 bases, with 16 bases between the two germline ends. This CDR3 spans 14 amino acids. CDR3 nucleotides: TGTGCCAGCTCACTCGGGGGGGGCCGCCTTGGCTACACCTTC. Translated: CASSLGGGRLGYTF.

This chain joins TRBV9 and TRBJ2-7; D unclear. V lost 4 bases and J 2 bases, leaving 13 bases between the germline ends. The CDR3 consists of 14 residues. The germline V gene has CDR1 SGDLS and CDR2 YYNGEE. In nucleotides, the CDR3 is TGTGCCAGCAGCTCCCACGGGTCCACCTACGAGCAGTACTTC. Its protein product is CASSSHGSTYEQYF. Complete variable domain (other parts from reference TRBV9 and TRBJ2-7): DSGVTQTPKHLITATGQRVTLRCSPRSGDLSVYWYQQSLDQGLQFLIQYYNGEERAKGNILERFSAQQFPDLHSELNLSSLELGDSALYFCASSSHGSTYEQYFGPGTRLTVT.

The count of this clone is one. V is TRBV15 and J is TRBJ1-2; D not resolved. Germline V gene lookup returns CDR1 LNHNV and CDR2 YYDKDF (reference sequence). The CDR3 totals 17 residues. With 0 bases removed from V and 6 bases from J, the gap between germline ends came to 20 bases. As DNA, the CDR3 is TGTGCCACCAGCAGAGATTTCCCTCTTGTGGGAGAGGATGGCTACACCTTC. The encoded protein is CATSRDFPLVGEDGYTF.

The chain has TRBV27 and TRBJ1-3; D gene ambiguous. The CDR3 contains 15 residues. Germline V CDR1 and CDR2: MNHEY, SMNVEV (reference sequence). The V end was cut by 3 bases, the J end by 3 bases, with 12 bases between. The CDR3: CASSLAPVSGNTIYF. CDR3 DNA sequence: TGTGCCAGCAGTTTGGCCCCAGTCAGTGGAAACACCATATATTTT.

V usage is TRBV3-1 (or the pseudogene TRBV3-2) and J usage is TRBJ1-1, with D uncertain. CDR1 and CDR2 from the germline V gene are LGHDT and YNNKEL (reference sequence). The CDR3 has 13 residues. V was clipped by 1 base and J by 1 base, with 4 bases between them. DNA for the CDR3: TGTGCCAGCAGCCAAGTTCGGAACACTGAAGCTTTCTTT. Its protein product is CASSQVRNTEAFF.

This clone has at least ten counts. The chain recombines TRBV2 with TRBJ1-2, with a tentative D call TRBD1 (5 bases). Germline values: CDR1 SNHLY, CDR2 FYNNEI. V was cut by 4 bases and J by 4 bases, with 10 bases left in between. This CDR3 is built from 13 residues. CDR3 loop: CASSAGKGYGYTF. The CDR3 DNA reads TGTGCCAGCAGTGCAGGGAAAGGCTATGGCTACACCTTC.

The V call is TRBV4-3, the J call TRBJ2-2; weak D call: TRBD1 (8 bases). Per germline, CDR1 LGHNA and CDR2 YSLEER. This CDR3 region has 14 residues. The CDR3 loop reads CDNRGDYFAGELFF. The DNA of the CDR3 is TGCGACAACAGGGGGGACTATTTTGCCGGGGAGCTGTTTTTT.

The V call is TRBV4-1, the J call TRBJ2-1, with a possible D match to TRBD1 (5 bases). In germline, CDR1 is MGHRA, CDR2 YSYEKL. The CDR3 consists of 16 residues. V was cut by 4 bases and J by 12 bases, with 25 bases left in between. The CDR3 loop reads CASSLNPDPTVLGQFF. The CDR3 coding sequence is TGCGCCAGCAGCCTCAACCCCGACCCGACAGTACTTGGGCAGTTCTTC.

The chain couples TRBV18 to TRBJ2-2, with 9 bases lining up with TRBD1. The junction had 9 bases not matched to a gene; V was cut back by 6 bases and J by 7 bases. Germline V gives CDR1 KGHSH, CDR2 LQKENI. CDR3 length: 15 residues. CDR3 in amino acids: CASSVRTGENGELFF. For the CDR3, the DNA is TGTGCCAGCTCCGTCCGGACAGGGGAAAACGGGGAGCTGTTTTTT.

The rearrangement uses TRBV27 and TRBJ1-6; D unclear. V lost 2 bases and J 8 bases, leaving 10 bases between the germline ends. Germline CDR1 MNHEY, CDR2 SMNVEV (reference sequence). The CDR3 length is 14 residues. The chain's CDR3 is CASSLQGRDSPLHF. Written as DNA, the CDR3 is TGTGCCAGCAGTTTACAAGGCCGGGATTCACCCCTCCACTTT.

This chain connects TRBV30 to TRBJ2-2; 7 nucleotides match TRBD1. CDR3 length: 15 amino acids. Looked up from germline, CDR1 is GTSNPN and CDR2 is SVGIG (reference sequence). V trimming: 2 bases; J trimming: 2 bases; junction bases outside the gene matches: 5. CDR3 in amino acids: CAWSRDSLNTGELFF. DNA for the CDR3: TGTGCCTGGAGTCGGGACAGCTTAAACACCGGGGAGCTGTTTTTT.

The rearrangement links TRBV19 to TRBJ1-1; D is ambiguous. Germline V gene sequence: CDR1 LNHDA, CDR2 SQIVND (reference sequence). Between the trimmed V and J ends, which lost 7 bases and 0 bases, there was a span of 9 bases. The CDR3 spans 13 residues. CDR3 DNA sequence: TGTGCCAGTACTCACAGACTGAACACTGAAGCTTTCTTT. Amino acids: CASTHRLNTEAFF.

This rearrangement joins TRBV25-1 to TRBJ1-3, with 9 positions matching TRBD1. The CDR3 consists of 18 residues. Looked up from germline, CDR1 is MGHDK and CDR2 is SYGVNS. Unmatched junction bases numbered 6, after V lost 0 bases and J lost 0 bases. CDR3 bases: TGTGCCAGCAGTGAATATGGGACAGGGCTAAGCTCTGGAAACACCATATATTTT. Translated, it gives CASSEYGTGLSSGNTIYF.

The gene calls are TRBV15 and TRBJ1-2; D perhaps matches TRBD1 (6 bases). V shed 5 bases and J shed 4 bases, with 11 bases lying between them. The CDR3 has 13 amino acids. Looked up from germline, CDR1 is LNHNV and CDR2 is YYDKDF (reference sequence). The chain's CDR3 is CATSEQGIYGYTF. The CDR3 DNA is TGTGCCACCAGCGAACAGGGTATCTATGGCTACACCTTC.

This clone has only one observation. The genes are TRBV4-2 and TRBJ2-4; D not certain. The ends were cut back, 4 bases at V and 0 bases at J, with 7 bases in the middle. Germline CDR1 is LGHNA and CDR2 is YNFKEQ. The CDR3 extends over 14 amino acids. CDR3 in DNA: TGTGCCAGCAGCCGTAGAATAGCCAAAAACATTCAGTACTTC. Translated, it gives CASSRRIAKNIQYF.

This CDR3 reads CASSQGPGGGEAFF. The DNA of the CDR3 is TGCGCCAGCAGCCAAGGACCAGGGGGCGGTGAAGCTTTCTTT. The chain joins TRBV4-3 to TRBJ1-1, with 8 nucleotides matching TRBD1. CDR1 LGHNA and CDR2 YSLEER come from the germline V gene. The CDR3 extends over 14 amino acids. With V trimmed by 1 base and J by 7 bases, 5 bases remained unmatched.

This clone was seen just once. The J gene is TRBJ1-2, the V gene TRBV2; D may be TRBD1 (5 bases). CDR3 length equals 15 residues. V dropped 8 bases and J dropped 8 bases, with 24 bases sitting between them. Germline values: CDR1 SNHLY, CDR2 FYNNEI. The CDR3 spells CASSGRRGDLSGYTF. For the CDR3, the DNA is TGTGCCAGCTCCGGGCGGCGAGGGGACTTGAGCGGCTACACCTTC.

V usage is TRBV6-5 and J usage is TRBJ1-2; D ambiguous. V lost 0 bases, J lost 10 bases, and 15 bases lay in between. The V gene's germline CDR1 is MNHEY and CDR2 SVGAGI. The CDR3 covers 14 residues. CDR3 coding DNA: TGTGCCAGCAGTTACTCTGGCGGTGCGACTTACTACACCTTC. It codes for CASSYSGGATYYTF.